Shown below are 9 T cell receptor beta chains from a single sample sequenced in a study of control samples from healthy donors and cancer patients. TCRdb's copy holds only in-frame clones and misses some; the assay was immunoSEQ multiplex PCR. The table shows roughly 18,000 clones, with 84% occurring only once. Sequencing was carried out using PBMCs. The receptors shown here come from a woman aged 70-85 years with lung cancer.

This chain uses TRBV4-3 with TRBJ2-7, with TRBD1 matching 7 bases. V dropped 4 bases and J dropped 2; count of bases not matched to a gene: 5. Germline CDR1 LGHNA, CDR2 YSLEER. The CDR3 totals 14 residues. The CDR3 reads CASSLRQGPYEQYF. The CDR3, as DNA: TGCGCCAGCAGCCTCAGACAGGGACCCTACGAGCAGTACTTC.

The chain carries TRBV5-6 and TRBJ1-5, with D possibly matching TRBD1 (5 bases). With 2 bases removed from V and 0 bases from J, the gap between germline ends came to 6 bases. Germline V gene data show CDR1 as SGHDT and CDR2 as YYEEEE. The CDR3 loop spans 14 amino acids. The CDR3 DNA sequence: TGTGCCAGCAGCTTCGGGGGTAGCAATCAGCCCCAGCATTTT. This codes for CASSFGGSNQPQHF.

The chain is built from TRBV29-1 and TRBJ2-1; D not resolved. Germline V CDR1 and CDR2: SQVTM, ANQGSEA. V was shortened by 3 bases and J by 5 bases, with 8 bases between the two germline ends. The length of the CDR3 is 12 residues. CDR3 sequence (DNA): TGCAGCGTTGATCGAGCGAACAATGAGCAGTTCTTC. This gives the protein CSVDRANNEQFF.

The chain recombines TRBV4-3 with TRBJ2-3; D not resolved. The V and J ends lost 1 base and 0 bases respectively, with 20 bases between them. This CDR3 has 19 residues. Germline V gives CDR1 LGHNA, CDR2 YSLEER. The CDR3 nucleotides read TGCGCCAGCAGCCAAGGTCCCGGGCCCTACCCTGCTAGCACAGATACGCAGTATTTT. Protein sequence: CASSQGPGPYPASTDTQYF.

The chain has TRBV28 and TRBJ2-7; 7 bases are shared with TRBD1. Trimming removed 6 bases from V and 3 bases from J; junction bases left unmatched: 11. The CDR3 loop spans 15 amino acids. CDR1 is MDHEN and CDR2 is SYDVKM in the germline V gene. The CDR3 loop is CASSPHRTGNYEQYF. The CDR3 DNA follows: TGTGCCAGCAGCCCACACCGGACAGGAAACTACGAGCAGTACTTC.

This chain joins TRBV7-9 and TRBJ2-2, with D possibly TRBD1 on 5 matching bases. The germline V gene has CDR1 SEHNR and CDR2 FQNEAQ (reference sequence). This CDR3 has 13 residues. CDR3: CALPRVNTGELFF. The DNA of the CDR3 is TGTGCTCTCCCCAGGGTAAACACCGGGGAGCTGTTTTTT.

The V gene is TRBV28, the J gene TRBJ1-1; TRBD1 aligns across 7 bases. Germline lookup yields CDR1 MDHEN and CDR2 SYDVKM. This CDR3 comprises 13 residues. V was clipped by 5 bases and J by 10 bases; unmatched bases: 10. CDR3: CASSPWGGQTAFF. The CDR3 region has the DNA TGTGCCAGCAGTCCTTGGGGGGGACAGACAGCTTTCTTT. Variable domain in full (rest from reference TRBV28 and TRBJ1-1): DVKVTQSSRYLVKRTGEKVFLECVQDMDHENMFWYRQDPGLGLRLIYFSYDVKMKEKGDIPEGYSVSREKKERFSLILESASTNQTSMYLCASSPWGGQTAFFGQGTRLTVV.

The CDR3: CASSQGLIQAISGNTIYF. CDR3 in DNA: TGTGCCAGCAGCCAAGGGTTAATCCAGGCCATCTCTGGAAACACCATATATTTT. V and J are TRBV3-1 (or the pseudogene TRBV3-2) and TRBJ1-3, with no clear D. V was pared by 1 base and J by 0 bases, with 16 bases between. The CDR3 runs to 18 residues. The V gene's germline CDR1 is LGHDT and CDR2 YNNKEL (reference sequence).

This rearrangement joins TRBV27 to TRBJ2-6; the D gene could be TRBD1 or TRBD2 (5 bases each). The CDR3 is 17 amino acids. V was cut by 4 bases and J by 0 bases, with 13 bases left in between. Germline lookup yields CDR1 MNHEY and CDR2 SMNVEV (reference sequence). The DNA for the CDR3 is TGTGCCAGCAGTTCCGGGACGTCTAGCTCTGGGGCCAACGTCCTGACTTTC. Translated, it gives CASSSGTSSSGANVLTF.